These 2 T cell receptor beta chains originate from one sample sequenced in a study of CD8 T cells in ankylosing spondylitis. General study results and limits: One TCR beta motif, made up of seven to nine highly homologous variants, appeared characteristic of ankylosing spondylitis blood.

Their antigens are not known. TCRdb re-derived calls from the 5' RACE reads in MiXCR, one entry per CDR3 protein. Of about 330,000 distinct CDR3 sequences listed, roughly 8% were seen once; the top ten hold about 14%. Sequencing was done on a sample of blood, either unsorted or a sorted T cell fraction (not recorded which). These receptors were obtained from a male donor with ankylosing spondylitis.

This clonotype was detected a few times. The gene calls are TRBV21-1 and TRBJ1-1; TRBD1 is the table's D call, not checked against the DNA. TRBV21-1 constitutes a pseudogene. There are 15 residues in the CDR3. The CDR3 bases are TGTGCCAGCAGCAAAGCACCGGGACACTCTACTGAAGCTTTCTTT. Residues: CASSKAPGHSTEAFF.

This clonotype appeared many times. This chain joins TRBV6-4 and TRBJ2-1; 11 nucleotides align to TRBD2. V lost 2 bases to trimming and J lost 2 bases; unmatched junction nucleotides: 14. The CDR3 is made up of 20 amino acids. CDR1 is MRHNA and CDR2 is SNTAGT in the germline V gene. CDR3 coding DNA: TGTGCCAGCAGTGACGTTTTGCGACTAGCGGGACGGATCACCTACAATGAGCAGTTCTTC. Translation: CASSDVLRLAGRITYNEQFF.